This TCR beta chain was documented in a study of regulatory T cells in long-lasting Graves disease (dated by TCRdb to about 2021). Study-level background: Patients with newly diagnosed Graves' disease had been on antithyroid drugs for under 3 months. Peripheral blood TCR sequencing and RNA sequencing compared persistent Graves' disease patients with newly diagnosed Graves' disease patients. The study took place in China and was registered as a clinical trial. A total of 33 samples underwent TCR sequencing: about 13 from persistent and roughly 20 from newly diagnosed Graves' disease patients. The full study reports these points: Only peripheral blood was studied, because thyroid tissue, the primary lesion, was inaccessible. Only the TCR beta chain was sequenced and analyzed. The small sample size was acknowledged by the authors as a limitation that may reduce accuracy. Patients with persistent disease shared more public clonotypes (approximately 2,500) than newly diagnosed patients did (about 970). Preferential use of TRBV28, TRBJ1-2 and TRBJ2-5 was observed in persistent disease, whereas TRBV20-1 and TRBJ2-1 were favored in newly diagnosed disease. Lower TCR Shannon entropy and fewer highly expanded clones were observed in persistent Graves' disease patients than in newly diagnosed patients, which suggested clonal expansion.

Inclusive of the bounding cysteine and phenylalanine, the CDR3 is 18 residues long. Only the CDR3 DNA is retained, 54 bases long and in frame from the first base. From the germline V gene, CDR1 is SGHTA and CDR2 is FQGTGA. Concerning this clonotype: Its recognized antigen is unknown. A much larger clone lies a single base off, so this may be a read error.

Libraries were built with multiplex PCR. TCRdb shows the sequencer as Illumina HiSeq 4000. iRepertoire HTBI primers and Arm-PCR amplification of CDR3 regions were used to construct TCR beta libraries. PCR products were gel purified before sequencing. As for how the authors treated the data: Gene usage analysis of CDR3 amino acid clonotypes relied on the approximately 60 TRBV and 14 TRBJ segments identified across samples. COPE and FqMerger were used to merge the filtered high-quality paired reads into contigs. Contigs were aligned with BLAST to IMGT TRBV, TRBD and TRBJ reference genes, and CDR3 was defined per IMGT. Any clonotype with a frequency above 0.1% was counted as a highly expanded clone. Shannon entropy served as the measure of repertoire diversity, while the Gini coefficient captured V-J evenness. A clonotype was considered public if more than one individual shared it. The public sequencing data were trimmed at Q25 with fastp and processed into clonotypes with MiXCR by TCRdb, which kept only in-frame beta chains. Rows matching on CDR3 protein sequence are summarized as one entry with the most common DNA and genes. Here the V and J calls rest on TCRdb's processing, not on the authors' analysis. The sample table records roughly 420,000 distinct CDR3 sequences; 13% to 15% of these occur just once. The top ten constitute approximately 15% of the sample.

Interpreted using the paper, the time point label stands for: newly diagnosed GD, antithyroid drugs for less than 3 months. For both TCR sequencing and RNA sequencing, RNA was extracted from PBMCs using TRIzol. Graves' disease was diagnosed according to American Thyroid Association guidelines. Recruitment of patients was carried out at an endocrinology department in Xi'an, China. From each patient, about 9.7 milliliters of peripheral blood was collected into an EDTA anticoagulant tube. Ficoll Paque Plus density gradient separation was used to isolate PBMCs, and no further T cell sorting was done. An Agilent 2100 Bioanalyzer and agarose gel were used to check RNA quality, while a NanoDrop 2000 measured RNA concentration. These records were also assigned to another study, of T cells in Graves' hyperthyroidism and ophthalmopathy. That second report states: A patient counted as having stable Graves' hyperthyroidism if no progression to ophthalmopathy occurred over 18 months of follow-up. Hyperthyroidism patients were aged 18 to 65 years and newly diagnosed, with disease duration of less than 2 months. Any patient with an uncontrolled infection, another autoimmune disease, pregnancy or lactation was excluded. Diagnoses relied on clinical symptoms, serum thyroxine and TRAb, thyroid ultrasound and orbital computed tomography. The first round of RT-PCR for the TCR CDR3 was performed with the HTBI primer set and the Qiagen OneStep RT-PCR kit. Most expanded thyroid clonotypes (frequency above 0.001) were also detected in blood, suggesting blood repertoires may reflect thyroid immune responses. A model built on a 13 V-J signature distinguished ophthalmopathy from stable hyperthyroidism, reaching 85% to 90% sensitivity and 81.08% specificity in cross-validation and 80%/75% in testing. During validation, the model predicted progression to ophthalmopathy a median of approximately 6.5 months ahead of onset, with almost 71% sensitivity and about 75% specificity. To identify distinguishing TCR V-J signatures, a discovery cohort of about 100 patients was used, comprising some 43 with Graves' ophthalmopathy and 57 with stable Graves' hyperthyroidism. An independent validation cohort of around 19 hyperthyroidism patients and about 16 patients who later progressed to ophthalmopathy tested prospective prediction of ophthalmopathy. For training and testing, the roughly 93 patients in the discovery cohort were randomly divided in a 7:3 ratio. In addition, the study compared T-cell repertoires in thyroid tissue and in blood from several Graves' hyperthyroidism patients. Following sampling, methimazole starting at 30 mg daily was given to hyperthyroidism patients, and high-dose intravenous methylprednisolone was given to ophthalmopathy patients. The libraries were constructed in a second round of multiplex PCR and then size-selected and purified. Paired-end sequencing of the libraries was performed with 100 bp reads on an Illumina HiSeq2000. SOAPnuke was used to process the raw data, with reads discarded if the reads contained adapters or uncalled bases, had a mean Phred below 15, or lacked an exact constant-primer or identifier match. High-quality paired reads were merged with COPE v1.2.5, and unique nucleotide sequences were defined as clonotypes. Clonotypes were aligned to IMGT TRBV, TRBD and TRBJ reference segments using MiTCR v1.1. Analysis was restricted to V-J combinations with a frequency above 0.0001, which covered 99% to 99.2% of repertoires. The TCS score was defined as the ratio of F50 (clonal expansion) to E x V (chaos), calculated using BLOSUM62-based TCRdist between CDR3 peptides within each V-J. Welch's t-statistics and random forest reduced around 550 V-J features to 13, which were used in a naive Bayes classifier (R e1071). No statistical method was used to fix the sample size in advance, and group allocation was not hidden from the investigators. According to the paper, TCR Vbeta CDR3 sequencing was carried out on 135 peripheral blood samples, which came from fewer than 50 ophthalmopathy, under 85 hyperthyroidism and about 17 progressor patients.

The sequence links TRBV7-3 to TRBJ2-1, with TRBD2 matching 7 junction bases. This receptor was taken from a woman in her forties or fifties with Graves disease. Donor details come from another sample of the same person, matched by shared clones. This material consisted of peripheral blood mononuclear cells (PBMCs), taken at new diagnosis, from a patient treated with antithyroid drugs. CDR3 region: CASGLGTIGGSPYNEQFF. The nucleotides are TGTGCCAGCGGCTTAGGTACGATCGGCGGGAGCCCATACAATGAGCAGTTCTTC.